This T cell receptor (beta chain) derives from a study of T-cell reconstitution after alpha-beta-depleted transplantation in children. Comments on this clonotype: The target antigen is unknown. The junction and the germline gene differ at one end; a read error may be behind it.

Findings and limits, study-wide: One year after transplant, T-cell counts and diversity came mostly from newly produced T cells.

Unique molecular identifiers featured in how the TCRbeta library was prepared. Via MiXCR, TCRdb re-called the PCR reads, giving one row per CDR3 protein. The table shows more than 200,000 distinct CDR3 sequences, with under 30% occurring only once. The CDR3 spans 14 residues. Germline values: CDR1 LNHDA, CDR2 SQIVND (reference sequence). This chain uses TRBV19 with TRBJ1-1; D remains ambiguous. The sample here was PBMCs, mostly from graft donor cells, taken 360 days after TCRalphabeta/CD19-depleted stem cell transplant. The clonotype was recovered from a female patient between 2 and 15 years old who had a stem cell transplant for congenital amegakaryocytic thrombocytopenia, so the T cells may come from the graft donor. The CDR3: CASSMQGMSAETFF. The CDR3 nucleotides read TGTGCCAGTAGTATGCAAGGTATGAGTGCTGAAACTTTCTTT. Full variable domain (outside the CDR3, taken from reference TRBV19 and TRBJ1-1): DGGITQSPKYLFRKEGQNVTLSCEQNLNHDAMYWYRQDPGQGLRLIYYSQIVNDFQKGDIAEGYSVSREKKESFPLTVTSAQKNPTAFYLCASSMQGMSAETFFGQGTRLTVV.